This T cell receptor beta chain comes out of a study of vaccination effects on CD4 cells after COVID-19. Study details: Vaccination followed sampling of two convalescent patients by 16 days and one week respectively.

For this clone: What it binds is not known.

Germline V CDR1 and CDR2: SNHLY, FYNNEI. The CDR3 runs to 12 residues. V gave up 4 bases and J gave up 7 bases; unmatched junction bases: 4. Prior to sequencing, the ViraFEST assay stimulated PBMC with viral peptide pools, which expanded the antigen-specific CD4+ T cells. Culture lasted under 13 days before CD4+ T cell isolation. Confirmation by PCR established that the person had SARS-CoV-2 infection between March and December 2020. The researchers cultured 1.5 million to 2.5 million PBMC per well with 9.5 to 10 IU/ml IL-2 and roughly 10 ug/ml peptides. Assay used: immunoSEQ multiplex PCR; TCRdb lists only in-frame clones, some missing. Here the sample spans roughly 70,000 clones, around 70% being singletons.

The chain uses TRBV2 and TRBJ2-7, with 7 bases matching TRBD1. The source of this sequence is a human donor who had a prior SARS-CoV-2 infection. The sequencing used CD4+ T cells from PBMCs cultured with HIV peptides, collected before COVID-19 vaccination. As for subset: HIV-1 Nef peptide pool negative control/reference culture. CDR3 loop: CASSATGLEQYF. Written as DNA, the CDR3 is TGTGCCAGCAGTGCGACAGGGCTAGAGCAGTACTTC.